The subject of this entry is one TCR beta chain. This sample stems from a study of blood T cell repertoires in COVID-19. The overall study: COVID-19 samples from acute and convalescent phases originated in the United States, Italy and Spain. PBMCs, B-cell-depleted T cells, or T cells were the source of the cDNA or gDNA that made up the material.

Assay used: immunoSEQ multiplex PCR; TCRdb lists only in-frame clones, some missing. The sample shows some 15,000 clones, around 77% of them seen only once. Germline V CDR1 and CDR2: KGHSH, LQKENI. The CDR3 contains 14 residues. V gave up 3 bases and J gave up 6 bases, with 14 bases separating them. This clonotype was obtained from a human donor in a cohort sampled during active COVID-19. V is TRBV18 and J is TRBJ1-2; maybe TRBD1 (6 bases). What was sequenced was peripheral blood. CDR3 sequence: CASSPRTVRDGYTF. The CDR3 DNA is TGTGCCAGCTCACCCAGGACAGTTCGAGATGGCTACACCTTC.